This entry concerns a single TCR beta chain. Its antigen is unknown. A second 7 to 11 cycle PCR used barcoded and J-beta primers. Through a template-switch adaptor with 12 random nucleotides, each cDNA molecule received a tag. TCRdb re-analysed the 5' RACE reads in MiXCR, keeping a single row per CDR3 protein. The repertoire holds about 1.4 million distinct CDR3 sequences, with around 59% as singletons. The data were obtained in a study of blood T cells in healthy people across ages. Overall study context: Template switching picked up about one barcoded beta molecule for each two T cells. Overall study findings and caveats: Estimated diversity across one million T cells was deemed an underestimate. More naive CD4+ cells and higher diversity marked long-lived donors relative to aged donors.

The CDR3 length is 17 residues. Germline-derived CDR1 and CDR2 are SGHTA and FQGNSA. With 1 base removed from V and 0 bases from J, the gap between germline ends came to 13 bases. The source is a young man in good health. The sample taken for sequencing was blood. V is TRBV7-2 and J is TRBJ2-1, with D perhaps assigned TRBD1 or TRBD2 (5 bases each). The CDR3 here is CASSLGGSGSSYNEQFF. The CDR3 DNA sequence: TGTGCCAGCAGCTTAGGTGGGTCAGGGAGCTCCTACAATGAGCAGTTCTTC.